This T cell receptor (beta chain) derives from a study of PD-1 blockade in classical Hodgkin lymphoma (dated by TCRdb to about 2020). General notes on the study: Nivolumab dosing was 3 mg/kg intravenously every 2 weeks, continuing until either disease progression or unacceptable toxicity. A peripheral blood immune signature of response to PD-1 blockade in classical Hodgkin lymphoma was defined using TCR beta sequencing and CyTOF.

The sample's time point, from its label and the paper: cycle 4 day 1 (C4D1), after about 6 weeks of nivolumab. Every trial patient had relapsed following autologous stem cell transplantation, and prior brentuximab vedotin exposure was what differed among cohorts A, B and C. The trial cohort was composed of under 70 patients with relapsed/refractory classical Hodgkin lymphoma, for whom complete response, partial response or progressive disease was recorded as best overall response. Single-agent nivolumab was administered to trial patients in the multi-cohort phase II CheckMate 205 trial. An independent review committee assessed best overall response by applying the 2007 International Working Group response criteria. PBMCs from the trial were collected at three points: immediately before nivolumab initiation (C1D1), and during therapy at cycle 2 day 1 and cycle 4 day 1. Peripheral blood was collected in 8 mL Vacutainer Cell Preparation Tubes, from which PBMCs were isolated by centrifugation and then cryopreserved.

About this clone itself: Its specific antigen is unknown. Base qualities are not provided; no much larger clone lies one nucleotide away.

Genomic DNA was extracted with the Qiagen DNeasy kit from unsorted PBMCs and from negatively selected CD4+ and CD8+ fractions. TCR beta CDR3 regions were amplified by immunoSEQ multiplex PCR using primers annealing to V and J segments. Amplification bias was minimized using a synthetic immune receptor repertoire, and residual bias was removed computationally after sequencing. As for the original processing: Custom Python scripts were used to quantify repertoire diversity as the Shannon entropy index. The unsorted, CD4+ and CD8+ repertoires were each analyzed separately, with the exception of combined analyses, where CD4+ and CD8+ sequences were merged in silico. Clonal expansion was defined as a frequency increase of at least 2-fold after treatment compared with C1D1, and clones undetected at baseline were assigned a pseudocount of 0.5. Clones with 0 or 1 copy at C1D1 were defined as singleton clones, while clones with 2 or more copies were defined as non-singleton clones. Clones expanded in unsorted samples were assigned a CD4+, CD8+ or unknown annotation through matching of protein sequences in sorted samples from the same patient. Diversity changes from C1D1 to C4D1 were tested in paired samples using Wilcoxon tests. Sourced from immuneACCESS, this table was stored by TCRdb with only in-frame sequences that have V and J called. A share of the clones is absent; for the studies checked, an unresolved V gene accounts for under half, and the remainder has no known explanation. The D gene and trimming were derived from the DNA, and the V and J assignments and clone size from that table. The sample table holds 40,000 to 55,000 clones, of which over 75% were seen once. In total, the top ten clones hold roughly a third of the sample.

The study at large found these results: By C4D1, a significant rise was seen in CD4+ TCR diversity but not in CD8+ TCR diversity (p=0.0027 vs p=0.16), and the rise was most apparent among complete responders (p=0.02). Among trial patients, those achieving complete response had baseline diversity similar to that of newly diagnosed patients, while diversity was significantly lower in partial responders and progressors. Lower diversity was seen in patients whose nivolumab began less than 1 year after ASCT, and these patients were left out of later analyses so that immune reconstitution would not confound the results. The study was limited to a single clinical trial cohort, and causes of repertoire differences, possibly disease activity or prior therapy, remained undefined. Baseline TCR diversity was reported as lower in newly diagnosed patients than in healthy donors, and lower still in relapsed/refractory patients.

The CDR3 covers 16 residues, taking in both the cysteine and the phenylalanine. Only the CDR3 portion is preserved as DNA: 48 bases, with reading frame beginning at the first base. Ends trimmed: V by 6 bases, J by 4 bases; bases unmatched to a gene: 13. The germline V gene (reference sequence) gives CDR1 as SSHAT and CDR2 as FNYEAQ. The TCR was taken from a human donor with classical Hodgkin lymphoma. Source: peripheral blood mononuclear cells (PBMCs), taken before the fourth cycle of nivolumab. The chain employs TRBV7-7 and TRBJ2-5, with TRBD1 identical over 8 junction bases. The DNA reads as follows: TGTGCCAGCAGTTCCGGACAGGGTCCTCTTCGAGAGACCCAGTACTTC. It is translated as CASSSGQGPLRETQYF.